These 25 T cell receptor beta chains share one sample of origin, sequenced in a study of cytomegalovirus exposure and HLA in healthy donors. The PCR employed 60 Vbeta primers together with 13 Jbeta primers. Profiling relied on immunoSEQ multiplex PCR, and the TCRdb table lists in-frame clones only, not all of them. The data contain roughly 200,000 clones, roughly four fifths of them singletons. The source material was PBMCs. The receptor source for this set is a woman between 35 and 50 years old in good health and CMV-seronegative.

The V gene is TRBV19, the J gene TRBJ1-2; D is unclear. V lost 7 bases to trimming and J lost 7 bases, with 13 bases between them. Germline CDR1 LNHDA, CDR2 SQIVND (reference sequence). This CDR3 is 12 amino acids long. The CDR3 DNA follows: TGTGCCAGTACCCACTACGGACTTGGCTACACCTTC. Translation: CASTHYGLGYTF.

The chain couples TRBV6-5 to TRBJ1-2; no clear D. From germline, CDR1 is MNHEY and CDR2 SVGAGI. CDR3 length: 11 amino acids. V lost 11 bases and J 4 bases, leaving 11 bases between the germline ends. The CDR3 is CAARHGYGYTF. The CDR3 DNA follows: TGTGCCGCAAGACACGGCTATGGCTACACCTTC.

V usage is TRBV28 and J usage is TRBJ1-1; possibly TRBD1 for D (6 bases). Germline CDR1 reads MDHEN; CDR2 reads SYDVKM. The CDR3 length is 14 residues. Between the trimmed V and J ends, which lost 4 bases and 0 bases, there was a span of 9 bases. CDR3: CASSSGALNTEAFF. As DNA, the CDR3 is TGTGCCAGCAGTTCAGGGGCTTTGAACACTGAAGCTTTCTTT.

J is TRBJ2-6 and V is TRBV5-4; D possibly corresponds to TRBD1 (6 bases). Trimming took off 3 bases at V and 4 bases at J, with 11 bases between the two ends. Germline CDR1 SGHNT, CDR2 YYREEE (reference sequence). There are 15 residues in the CDR3. The CDR3 bases are TGTGCCAGCAGCTACAGGGTCTCCGGGGCCAACGTCCTGACTTTC. It is translated as CASSYRVSGANVLTF.

The CDR3 here is CSVEWLQPGYNEQFF. For the CDR3, the DNA is TGCAGCGTTGAATGGCTCCAACCGGGGTACAATGAGCAGTTCTTC. The chain employs TRBV29-1 and TRBJ2-1; the D gene is possibly TRBD2 (5 bases). V lost 2 bases and J lost 4, with 15 bases in between. Germline assignment: CDR1 SQVTM and CDR2 ANQGSEA. The CDR3 is 15 amino acids.

The rearrangement links TRBV2 to TRBJ2-1; the D gene is possibly TRBD1 (6 bases). V lost 3 bases to trimming and J lost 7 bases, with 13 bases between them. CDR1 is SNHLY and CDR2 is FYNNEI in the germline V gene. This CDR3 has 14 residues. This chain's CDR3 is CASSEQGSVNEQFF. For the CDR3, the DNA is TGTGCCAGCAGTGAGCAGGGGTCCGTGAATGAGCAGTTCTTC.

This chain uses TRBV12-5 with TRBJ2-1; 11 bases align to TRBD2. V gave up 6 bases and J gave up 5 bases; unmatched junction bases: 6. CDR3 size: 15 residues. Germline CDR1 and CDR2: LGHNT and FRNRAP. The DNA of the CDR3 is TGTGCTAGTGGCCTTGGACTAGCGGGCAACAATGAGCAGTTCTTC. It encodes CASGLGLAGNNEQFF.

The chain combines TRBV9 with TRBJ1-2, with a weak D call TRBD1 (6 bases). The V gene lost 3 bases and the J gene lost 6 bases, with 12 bases spanning the gap. The germline gives CDR1 SGDLS, CDR2 YYNGEE. CDR3 length equals 13 residues. CDR3 bases: TGTGCCAGCAGCGCCTACAGGGTGCATGGCTACACCTTC. Protein: CASSAYRVHGYTF. The full variable domain, its missing parts supplied by reference TRBV9 and TRBJ1-2, is DSGVTQTPKHLITATGQRVTLRCSPRSGDLSVYWYQQSLDQGLQFLIQYYNGEERAKGNILERFSAQQFPDLHSELNLSSLELGDSALYFCASSAYRVHGYTFGSGTRLTVV.

The table lists this clone with a few counts. The chain uses TRBV25-1 and TRBJ2-2, with 10 bases identical to TRBD2. Germline trimming cut 6 bases from V and 1 base from J; bases unmatched to any gene: 8. Germline V CDR1 and CDR2: MGHDK, SYGVNS. This CDR3 has 17 residues. Written as DNA, the CDR3 is TGTGCCAGCAGACGTGAGCGGGAGGGGAGGAACACCGGGGAGCTGTTTTTT. Translating it yields CASRREREGRNTGELFF.

V usage is TRBV30 and J usage is TRBJ1-2; D might be TRBD1 (5 bases). Germline CDR1 reads GTSNPN; CDR2 reads SVGIG (reference sequence). V was pared by 0 bases and J by 10 bases, with 12 bases between. The CDR3 spans 12 residues. The CDR3 nucleotides are TGTGCCTGGAGTGTCCAGGGAGGGACCTACACCTTC. Its protein is CAWSVQGGTYTF.

The genes are TRBV20-1 and TRBJ2-7; D might be TRBD1 (5 bases). Per germline, CDR1 DFQATT and CDR2 SNEGSKA (reference sequence). Trimming stripped 0 bases from V and 6 bases from J, with 6 bases between. The CDR3 runs 11 residues. The DNA for the CDR3 is TGCAGTGCTAGAGAGGGGCTCGAGCAGTACTTC. This sequence encodes CSAREGLEQYF.

This clone is a singleton in its sample. In nucleotides, the CDR3 is TGCGCCAGCAGTGGGGGAGGGGCGGGCTACGAGCAGTACTTC. It yields the protein CASSGGGAGYEQYF. The chain combines TRBV10-2 with TRBJ2-7; 7 bases fit TRBD2. V trimming: 4 bases; J trimming: 3 bases; junction bases outside the gene matches: 6. The germline V gene has CDR1 WSHSY and CDR2 SAAADI. The CDR3 has 14 amino acids.

The CDR3, as DNA: TGTGCCAGCTCACCGGCCGGGACAGGGGACTATGGCTACACCTTC. It yields the protein CASSPAGTGDYGYTF. The rearrangement links TRBV18 to TRBJ1-2; 10 bases are a match to TRBD1. Germline trimming cut 3 bases from V and 3 bases from J; bases unmatched to any gene: 4. Germline CDR1 reads KGHSH; CDR2 reads LQKENI. The CDR3 is 15 residues long.

The chain combines TRBV19 with TRBJ1-1; D is unclear. The CDR3 contains 12 residues. Trimming left V 3 bases short and J 10 bases short, with 12 bases between. Germline-derived CDR1 and CDR2 are LNHDA and SQIVND (reference sequence). CDR3 nucleotides: TGTGCCAGTAGTATTAGCGGAGAGGGAGCTTTCTTT. Protein sequence: CASSISGEGAFF. Drawing the rest from reference TRBV19 and TRBJ1-1, the complete variable domain is DGGITQSPKYLFRKEGQNVTLSCEQNLNHDAMYWYRQDPGQGLRLIYYSQIVNDFQKGDIAEGYSVSREKKESFPLTVTSAQKNPTAFYLCASSISGEGAFFGQGTRLTVV.

The rearrangement links TRBV6-5 to TRBJ2-1, with D possibly being TRBD1 (6 bases). The ends were cut back, 5 bases at V and 7 bases at J, with 12 bases in the middle. Germline CDR1 and CDR2: MNHEY and SVGAGI. CDR3 size: 13 residues. For the CDR3, the DNA is TGTGCCAGCAGTACCCACAGGGATAATGAGCAGTTCTTC. Protein product: CASSTHRDNEQFF.

This CDR3 is CAWIPGLKNTEAFF. In nucleotides, the CDR3 is TGTGCCTGGATCCCCGGACTGAAGAACACTGAAGCTTTCTTT. The genes are TRBV30 and TRBJ1-1; D remains ambiguous. Germline CDR1 is GTSNPN and CDR2 is SVGIG (reference sequence). V lost 4 bases and J lost 1, with 13 bases in between. This CDR3 is built from 14 residues.

The chain is built from TRBV11-2 and TRBJ2-1, with TRBD2 matching over 13 bases. This CDR3 spans 18 amino acids. With 8 bases clipped from V and 8 bases from J, the junction kept 18 bases outside the gene matches. Germline CDR1 is SGHAT and CDR2 is FQNNGV. The CDR3 DNA reads TGTGCCAGCGGAGGCGGGGCCCAAGGACTAGCGGGAGAGTATGAGCAGTTCTTC. Translating it yields CASGGGAQGLAGEYEQFF.

This CDR3 reads CASSRTGFNEKLFF. Written as DNA, the CDR3 is TGTGCCAGCTCGAGGACAGGTTTTAATGAAAAACTGTTTTTT. The V and J genes are TRBV28 and TRBJ1-4, with TRBD1 matching 7 bases. This CDR3 comprises 14 residues. The germline CDR1 and CDR2 sequences are MDHEN and SYDVKM. V gave up 8 bases and J gave up 4 bases; unmatched junction bases: 7. The whole variable domain, remainder taken from reference TRBV28 and TRBJ1-4, is DVKVTQSSRYLVKRTGEKVFLECVQDMDHENMFWYRQDPGLGLRLIYFSYDVKMKEKGDIPEGYSVSREKKERFSLILESASTNQTSMYLCASSRTGFNEKLFFGSGTQLSVL.

This sequence joins TRBV7-8 and TRBJ2-5; no firm D call. V lost 0 bases to trimming and J lost 0 bases, with 5 bases between them. CDR1 SGHVS and CDR2 FQNEAQ come from the germline V gene. This CDR3 has 14 residues. CDR3 in amino acids: CASSLAADQETQYF. CDR3 DNA sequence: TGTGCCAGCAGCTTAGCGGCCGACCAAGAGACCCAGTACTTC.

About this clone: Other DNA sequences from this sample encode an identical CDR3 as well. The rearrangement joins TRBV6-5 to TRBJ1-2; no firm D call. Germline V gene lookup returns CDR1 MNHEY and CDR2 SVGAGI. The V end was cut by 0 bases, the J end by 2 bases, with 7 bases between. This CDR3 contains 14 residues. Here the CDR3 reads CASSYSTGNYGYTF. The DNA for the CDR3 is TGTGCCAGCAGTTACTCGACGGGGAACTATGGCTACACCTTC.

This chain connects TRBV9 to TRBJ2-3, with unresolved D. Germline CDR1 and CDR2: SGDLS and YYNGEE. This CDR3 region has 17 residues. V lost 3 bases, J lost 2 bases, and 19 bases lay in between. In nucleotides, the CDR3 is TGTGCCAGCAGCGGAGTTCGCGCGGAGATGTTCACAGATACGCAGTATTTT. Its protein product is CASSGVRAEMFTDTQYF.

The table lists this clone with a count of one. The chain uses TRBV9 and TRBJ2-1; D gene uncertain. This CDR3 spans 15 amino acids. The ends were cut back, 0 bases at V and 3 bases at J, with 10 bases in the middle. Germline V gene sequence: CDR1 SGDLS, CDR2 YYNGEE. CDR3 sequence (DNA): TGTGCCAGCAGCGTAGGGCTAGACTTCTACAATGAGCAGTTCTTC. Translated, it gives CASSVGLDFYNEQFF.

The chain recombines TRBV29-1 with TRBJ2-2, with 11 positions matching TRBD2. With 3 bases clipped from V and 5 bases from J, the junction kept 5 bases outside the gene matches. The CDR3 length is 15 residues. CDR1 is SQVTM, CDR2 ANQGSEA, per germline. The CDR3 spells CSVDLAGGVTGELFF. In DNA, the CDR3 is TGCAGCGTTGACCTAGCGGGAGGAGTAACCGGGGAGCTGTTTTTT.

The V and J genes are TRBV28 and TRBJ1-4; a possible D gene is TRBD1 (5 bases). The germline V gene has CDR1 MDHEN and CDR2 SYDVKM. This CDR3 comprises 16 residues. Trimming stripped 4 bases from V and 1 base from J, with 13 bases between. CDR3 nucleotide sequence: TGTGCCAGCAGTTCCCACGGGGGGATAACTAATGAAAAACTGTTTTTT. Translated, it gives CASSSHGGITNEKLFF.

This chain uses TRBV5-1 with TRBJ2-3; 9 bases match TRBD2. Germline V gene lookup returns CDR1 SGHRS and CDR2 YFSETQ. V lost 3 bases and J lost 4; bases outside the gene matches: 6. This CDR3 is built from 15 residues. The CDR3 DNA sequence: TGCGCCAGCAGCTCATCCGGGACTAGCTCAGATACGCAGTATTTT. Its protein product is CASSSSGTSSDTQYF.